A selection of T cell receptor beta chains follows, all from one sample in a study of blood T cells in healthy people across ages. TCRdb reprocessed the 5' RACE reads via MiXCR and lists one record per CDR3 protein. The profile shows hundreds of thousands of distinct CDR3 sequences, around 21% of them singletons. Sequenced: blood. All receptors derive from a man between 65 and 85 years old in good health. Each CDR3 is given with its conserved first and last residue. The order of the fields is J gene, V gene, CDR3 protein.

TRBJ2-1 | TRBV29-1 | CSVGSGGPDEQFF
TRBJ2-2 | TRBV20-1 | CSVRRQVANTGELFF
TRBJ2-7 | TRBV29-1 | CSVGGVAGGPNSYEQYF
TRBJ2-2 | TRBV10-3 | CAISETPGTGDTGELFF
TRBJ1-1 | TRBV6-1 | CASREGQYTEAFF
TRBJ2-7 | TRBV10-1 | CASSIGTGAPYEQYF
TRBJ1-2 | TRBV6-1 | CASTKGSGGAYGYTF
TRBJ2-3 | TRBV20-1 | CSAATRPTDTQYF
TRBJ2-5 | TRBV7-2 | CASSSSGRQETQYF
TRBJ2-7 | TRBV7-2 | CASSLAVGEYNEQYF
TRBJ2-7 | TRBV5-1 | CASSLGRADLSYEQYF
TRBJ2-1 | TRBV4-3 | CASSHARLAGVSEQFF
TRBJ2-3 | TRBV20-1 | CSAMTGGTDTQYF
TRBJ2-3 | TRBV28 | CASRSEGQVDTQYF
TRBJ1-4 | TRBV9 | CASSPPGGRVEKLFF
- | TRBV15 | CATSHETWTGNYNEQFF
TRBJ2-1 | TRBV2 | CASSERLQGEYNEQFF
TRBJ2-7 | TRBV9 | CASSVALGPGYEQYF